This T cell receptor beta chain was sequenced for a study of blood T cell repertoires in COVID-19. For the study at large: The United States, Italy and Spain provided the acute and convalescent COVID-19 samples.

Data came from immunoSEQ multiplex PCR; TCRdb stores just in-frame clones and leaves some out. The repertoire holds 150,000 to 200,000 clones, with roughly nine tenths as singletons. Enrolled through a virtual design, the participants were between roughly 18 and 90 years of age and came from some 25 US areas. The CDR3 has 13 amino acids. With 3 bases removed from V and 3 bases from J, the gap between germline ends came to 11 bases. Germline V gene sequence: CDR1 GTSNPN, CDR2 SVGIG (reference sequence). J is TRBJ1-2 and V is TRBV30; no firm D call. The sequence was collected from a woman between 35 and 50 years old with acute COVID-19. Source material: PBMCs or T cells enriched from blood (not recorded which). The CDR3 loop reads CAWSQRGDYGYTF. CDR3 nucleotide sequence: TGTGCCTGGAGCCAACGGGGTGACTATGGCTACACCTTC.